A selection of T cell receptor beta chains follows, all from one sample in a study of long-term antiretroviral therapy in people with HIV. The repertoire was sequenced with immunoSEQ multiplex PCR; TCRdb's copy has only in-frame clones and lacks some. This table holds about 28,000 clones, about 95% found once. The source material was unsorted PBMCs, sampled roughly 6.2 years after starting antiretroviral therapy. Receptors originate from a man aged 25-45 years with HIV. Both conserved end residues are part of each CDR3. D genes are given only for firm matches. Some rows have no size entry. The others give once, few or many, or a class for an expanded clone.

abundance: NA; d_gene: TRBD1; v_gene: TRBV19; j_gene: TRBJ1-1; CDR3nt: TGTGCCACCCGGGACAGGGGGGTGACTGAAGCTTTCTTT; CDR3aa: CATRDRGVTEAFF
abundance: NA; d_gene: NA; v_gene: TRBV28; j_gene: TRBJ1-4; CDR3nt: TGTGCCAGCCGGGTGTTAAGGGGTGAAAAACTGTTTTTT; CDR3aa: CASRVLRGEKLFF
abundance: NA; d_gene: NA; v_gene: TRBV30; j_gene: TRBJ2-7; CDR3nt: TGTGCCTGGAGTACTGGCAACGAGCAGTACTTC; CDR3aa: CAWSTGNEQYF
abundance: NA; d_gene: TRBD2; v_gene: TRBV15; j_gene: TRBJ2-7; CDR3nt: TGTGCCACCAGCAAGAAGGTCGTAGCGGGAGGGCCGGTTGAGCAGTACTTC; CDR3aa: CATSKKVVAGGPVEQYF
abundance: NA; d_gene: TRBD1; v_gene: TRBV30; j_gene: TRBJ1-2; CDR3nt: TGTGCCTACAGGGGCGGTCGGAGCGGTAACTATGGCTACACCTTC; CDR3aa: CAYRGGRSGNYGYTF
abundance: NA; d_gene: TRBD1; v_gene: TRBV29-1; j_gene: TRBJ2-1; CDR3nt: TGCAGCGTAGTACCCAGGGGGCGCGGGATTGAGCAGTTCTTC; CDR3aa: CSVVPRGRGIEQFF
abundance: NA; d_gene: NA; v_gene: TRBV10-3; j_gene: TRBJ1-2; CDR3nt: TGTGCCATCAGTGACCCGGATACTAACTATGGCTACACCTTC; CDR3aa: CAISDPDTNYGYTF
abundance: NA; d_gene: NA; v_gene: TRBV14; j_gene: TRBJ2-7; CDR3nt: TGTGCCAGCAGCCAAGACCGCTACGAGCAGTACTTC; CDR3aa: CASSQDRYEQYF
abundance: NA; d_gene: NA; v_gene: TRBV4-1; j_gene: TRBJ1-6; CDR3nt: TGCGCCAGCAGCCAATTCGCAGCGAGCTCCTATAATTCACCCCTCCACTTT; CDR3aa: CASSQFAASSYNSPLHF
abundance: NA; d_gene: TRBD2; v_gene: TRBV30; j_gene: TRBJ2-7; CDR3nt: TGTGCCTGGAGCATACGGGGGGGGTACTACGAGCAGTACTTC; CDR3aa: CAWSIRGGYYEQYF
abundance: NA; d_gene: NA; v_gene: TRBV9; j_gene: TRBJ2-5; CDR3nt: TGTGCCAGCGGCCCAGACGGATACCAAGAGACCCAGTACTTC; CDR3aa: CASGPDGYQETQYF
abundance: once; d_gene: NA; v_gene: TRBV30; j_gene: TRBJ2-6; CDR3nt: TGTGCCTGGAGTGTACAGAACGGACCTAGGGCCAACGTCCTGACTTTC; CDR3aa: CAWSVQNGPRANVLTF
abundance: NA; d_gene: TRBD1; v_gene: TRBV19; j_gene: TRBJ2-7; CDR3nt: TGTGCCAGTGGAACAGGGGGCTTTCCCCGCGAGCAGTACTTC; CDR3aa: CASGTGGFPREQYF
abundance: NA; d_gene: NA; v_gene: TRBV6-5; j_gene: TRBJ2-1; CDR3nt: TGTGCCAGCAGTTACTCGATCGGGGGCAATGAGCAGTTCTTC; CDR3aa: CASSYSIGGNEQFF
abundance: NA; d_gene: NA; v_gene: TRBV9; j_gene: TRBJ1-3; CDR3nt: TGTGCCAGCAGCGCCTCGACAGGCCCCTCTGGAAACACCATATATTTT; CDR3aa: CASSASTGPSGNTIYF
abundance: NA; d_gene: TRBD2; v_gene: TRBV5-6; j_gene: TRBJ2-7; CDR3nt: TGTGCCAGCAGCCCAGGATTAGCGGGTCTGAGCTCCTACGAGCAGTACTTC; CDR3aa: CASSPGLAGLSSYEQYF
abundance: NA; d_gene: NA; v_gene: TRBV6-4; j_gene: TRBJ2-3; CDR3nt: TGTGCCAGCACCCCCCACGCAGATACGCAGTATTTT; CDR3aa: CASTPHADTQYF
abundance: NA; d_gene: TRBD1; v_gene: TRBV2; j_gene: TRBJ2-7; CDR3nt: TGTGCCAGCATAGGGACAGTAAACTACGAGCAGTACTTC; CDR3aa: CASIGTVNYEQYF
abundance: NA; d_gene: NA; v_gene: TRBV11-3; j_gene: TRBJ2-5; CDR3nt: TGTGCCAGCAGCCGCGTCGCTGGGACCCAGTACTTC; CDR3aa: CASSRVAGTQYF
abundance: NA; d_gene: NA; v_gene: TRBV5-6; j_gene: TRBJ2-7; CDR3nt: TGTGCCAGCAGCAAGGGACGAGATTACGAGCAGTACTTC; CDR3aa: CASSKGRDYEQYF
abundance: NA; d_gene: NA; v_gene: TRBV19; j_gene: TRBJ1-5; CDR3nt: TGTGCCAGTACTCACTTAGACCGGGACTGGCTTGGGGACAATCAGCCCCAGCATTTT; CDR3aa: CASTHLDRDWLGDNQPQHF
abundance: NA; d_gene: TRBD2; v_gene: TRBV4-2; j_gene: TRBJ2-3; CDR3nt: TGTGCCAGCAGCTGGACTAGCGGCACAGATACGCAGTATTTT; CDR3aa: CASSWTSGTDTQYF
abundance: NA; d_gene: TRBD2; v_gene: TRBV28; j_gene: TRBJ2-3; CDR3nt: TGTGCCAGCAGCGTACAGCGGGAGGCATCAGATACGCAGTATTTT; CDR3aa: CASSVQREASDTQYF
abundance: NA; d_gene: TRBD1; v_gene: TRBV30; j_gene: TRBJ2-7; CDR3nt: TGTGCCTGGAGTGGACAGGGGTACGAGCAGTACTTC; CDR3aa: CAWSGQGYEQYF
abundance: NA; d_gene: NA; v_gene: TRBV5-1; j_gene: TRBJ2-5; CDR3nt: TGCGCCAGCAGTTTGACGGGCAGTACCGGGGACCAAGAGACCCAGTACTTC; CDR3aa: CASSLTGSTGDQETQYF
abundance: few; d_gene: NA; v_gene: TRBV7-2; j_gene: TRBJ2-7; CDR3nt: TGTGCCAGCAGCTTAGAAGCGGCTGCTTCCTACGAGCAGTACTTC; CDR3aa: CASSLEAAASYEQYF
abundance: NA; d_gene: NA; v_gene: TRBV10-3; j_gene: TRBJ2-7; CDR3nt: TGTGCCATCAGTGATTTATCCTACGAGCAGTACTTC; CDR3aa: CAISDLSYEQYF
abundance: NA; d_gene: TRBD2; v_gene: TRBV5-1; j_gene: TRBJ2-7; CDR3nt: TGCGCCAGCAGCTTGCAAGCGGGGGGCTACGAGCAGTACTTC; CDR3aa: CASSLQAGGYEQYF
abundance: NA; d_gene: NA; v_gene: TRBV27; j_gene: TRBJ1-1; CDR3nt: TGTGCCAGCGCCTTAACGGGGACGAACACTGAAGCTTTCTTT; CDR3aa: CASALTGTNTEAFF
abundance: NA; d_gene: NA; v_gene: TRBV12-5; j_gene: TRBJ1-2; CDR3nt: TGTGCTAGTGGTTTGGATGTCCACATCTTCTATGGCTACACCTTC; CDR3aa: CASGLDVHIFYGYTF
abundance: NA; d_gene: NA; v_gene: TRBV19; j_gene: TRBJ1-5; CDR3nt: TGTGCCAGTAGTATGCCTGGCAATCAGCCCCAGCATTTT; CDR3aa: CASSMPGNQPQHF